These T cell receptor beta chains were read from a single sample in a study of T cells in Graves' hyperthyroidism and ophthalmopathy. From the multiplex PCR reads, TCRdb called clonotypes with MiXCR, one entry per CDR3 protein. The table includes around 300,000 distinct CDR3 sequences, about an eighth detected once. The sequencing input was blood. The receptors shown here come from a woman in her 40s with Graves' hyperthyroidism. Both conserved end residues are part of each CDR3. The D gene is left open where the match is weak. Expanded clones get a size class; other rows say once, few or many, or leave the size out.

d_call	v_call	j_call	clone_size	cdr3_aa	cdr3_nt
NA	TRBV2	TRBJ2-2	many	CAGSRNTGELFF	TGTGCCGGCTCTAGGAACACCGGGGAGCTGTTTTTT
NA	TRBV14	TRBJ2-5	NA	CASSQGWGVQETQYF	TGTGCCAGCAGCCAAGGATGGGGAGTCCAAGAGACCCAGTACTTC
NA	TRBV19	TRBJ2-6	few	CASSADHSGANVLTF	TGTGCCAGTAGTGCAGATCATTCTGGGGCCAACGTCCTGACTTTC
NA	TRBV27	TRBJ1-2	few	CASSLSITGRYGYTF	TGTGCCAGCAGTTTATCGATTACAGGGCGCTATGGCTACACCTTC
NA	TRBV6-2/TRBV6-3	TRBJ2-1	few	CASSYPVNEQFF	TGTGCCAGCAGTTACCCGGTGAATGAGCAGTTCTTC
NA	TRBV2	TRBJ2-2	many	CASNLANPNTGELFF	TGTGCCAGCAACCTAGCGAACCCGAACACCGGGGAGCTGTTTTTT
NA	TRBV7-9	TRBJ2-7	NA	CASSGYRDYEQYF	TGTGCCAGCAGCGGGTACCGGGACTACGAGCAGTACTTC
TRBD2	TRBV27	TRBJ2-3	NA	CASTLGGERPSTDTQYF	TGTGCCAGCACTCTCGGGGGGGAGCGACCTAGCACAGATACGCAGTATTTT
NA	TRBV10-3	TRBJ2-7	many	CAIQTSRDSYEQYF	TGTGCCATTCAAACTAGCCGTGACTCCTACGAGCAGTACTTC
NA	TRBV6-1	TRBJ1-2	many	CASSEDGGNYGYTF	TGTGCCAGCAGTGAAGATGGGGGAAACTATGGCTACACCTTC
TRBD2	TRBV27	TRBJ2-3	many	CASSSLAGGGTDTQYF	TGTGCCAGCAGCTCCCTAGCGGGGGGCGGCACAGATACGCAGTATTTT
NA	TRBV6-1	TRBJ2-7	few	CASRNWTPRMGVKSYEQYF	TGTGCCAGCAGGAATTGGACTCCTAGAATGGGTGTTAAGTCCTACGAGCAGTACTTC
NA	TRBV2	TRBJ2-7	many	CASIESIYEQYF	TGTGCCAGCATCGAGAGTATCTACGAGCAGTACTTC
NA	TRBV7-9	TRBJ1-1	many	CASSLDSFKEAFF	TGTGCCAGCAGCCTTGACAGCTTCAAAGAAGCTTTCTTT
NA	TRBV13	TRBJ2-4	NA	CASSFYSGAKNIQYF	TGTGCCAGCAGCTTCTATTCGGGGGCCAAAAACATTCAGTACTTC
TRBD2	TRBV6-1	TRBJ2-3	NA	CASRPVGGVAADTQYF	TGTGCCAGCAGACCGGTCGGGGGGGTGGCGGCAGATACGCAGTATTTT
NA	TRBV2	TRBJ1-4	NA	CASSESGDEKLFF	TGTGCCAGCAGTGAATCGGGGGATGAAAAACTGTTTTTT
NA	TRBV13	TRBJ2-7	few	CASSSRAPPYEQYF	TGTGCCAGCAGCTCCCGGGCCCCCCCCTACGAGCAGTACTTC
TRBD1	TRBV20-1	TRBJ2-5	many	CSASDSNRGSGETQYF	TGCAGTGCTAGTGACTCCAACAGGGGAAGTGGAGAGACCCAGTACTTC
TRBD1	TRBV3-1	TRBJ2-5	many	CASRLLDRKTQYF	TGTGCCAGCAGACTCCTGGACAGGAAGACCCAGTACTTC